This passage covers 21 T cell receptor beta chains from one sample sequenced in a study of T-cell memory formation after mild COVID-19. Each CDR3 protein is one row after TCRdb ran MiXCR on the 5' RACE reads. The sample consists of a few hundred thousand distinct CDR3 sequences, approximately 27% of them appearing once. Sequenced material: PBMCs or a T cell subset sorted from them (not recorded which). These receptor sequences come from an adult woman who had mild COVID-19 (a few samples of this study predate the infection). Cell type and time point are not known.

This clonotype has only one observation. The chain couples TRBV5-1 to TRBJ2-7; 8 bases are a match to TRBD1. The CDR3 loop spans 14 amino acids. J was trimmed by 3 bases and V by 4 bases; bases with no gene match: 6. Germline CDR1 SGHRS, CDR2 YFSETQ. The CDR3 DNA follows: TGCGCCAGCAGCACGCGGACAGGGAACTACGAGCAGTACTTC. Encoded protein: CASSTRTGNYEQYF. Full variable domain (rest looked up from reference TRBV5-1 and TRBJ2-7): KAGVTQTPRYLIKTRGQQVTLSCSPISGHRSVSWYQQTPGQGLQFLFEYFSETQRNKGNFPGRFSGRQFSNSRSEMNVSTLELGDSALYLCASSTRTGNYEQYFGPGTRLTVT.

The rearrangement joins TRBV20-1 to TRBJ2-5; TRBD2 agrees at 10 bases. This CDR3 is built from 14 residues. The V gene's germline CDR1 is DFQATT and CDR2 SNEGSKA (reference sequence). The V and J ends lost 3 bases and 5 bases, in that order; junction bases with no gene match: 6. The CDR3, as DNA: TGCAGTGCTAGGTTAGCGGGAGGTAGGGAGACCCAGTACTTC. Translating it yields CSARLAGGRETQYF.

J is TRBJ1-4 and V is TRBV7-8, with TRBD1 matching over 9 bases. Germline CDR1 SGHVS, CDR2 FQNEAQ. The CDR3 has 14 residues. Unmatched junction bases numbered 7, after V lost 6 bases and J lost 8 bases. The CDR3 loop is CASRVQGAKEKLFF. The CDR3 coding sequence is TGTGCCAGCAGGGTACAGGGGGCAAAGGAAAAACTGTTTTTT.

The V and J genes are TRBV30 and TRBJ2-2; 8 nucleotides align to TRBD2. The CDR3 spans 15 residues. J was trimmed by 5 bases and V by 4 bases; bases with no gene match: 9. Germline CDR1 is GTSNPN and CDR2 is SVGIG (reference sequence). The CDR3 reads CAWIREGLGTGELFF. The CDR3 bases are TGTGCCTGGATCCGGGAGGGCCTTGGAACCGGGGAGCTGTTTTTT.

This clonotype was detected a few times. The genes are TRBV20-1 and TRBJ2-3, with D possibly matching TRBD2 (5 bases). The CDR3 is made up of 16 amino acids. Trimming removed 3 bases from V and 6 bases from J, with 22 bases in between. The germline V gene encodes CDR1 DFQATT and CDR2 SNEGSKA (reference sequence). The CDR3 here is CSARFADGGLADTQYF. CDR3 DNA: TGCAGTGCTAGGTTCGCGGATGGCGGGCTCGCGGATACGCAGTATTTT.

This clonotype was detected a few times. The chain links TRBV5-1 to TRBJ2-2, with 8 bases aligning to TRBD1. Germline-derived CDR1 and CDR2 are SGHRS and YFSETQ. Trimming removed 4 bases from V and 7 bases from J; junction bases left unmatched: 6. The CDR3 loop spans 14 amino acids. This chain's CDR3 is CASSTRTGNGELFF. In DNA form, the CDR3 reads TGCGCCAGCAGCACGCGGACAGGGAACGGGGAGCTGTTTTTT.

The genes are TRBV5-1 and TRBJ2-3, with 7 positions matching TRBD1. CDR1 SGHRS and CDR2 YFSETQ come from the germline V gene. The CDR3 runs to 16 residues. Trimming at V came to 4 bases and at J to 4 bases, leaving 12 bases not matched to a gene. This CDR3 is CASSGTTTGFPDTQYF. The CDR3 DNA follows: TGCGCCAGCAGCGGTACGACGACAGGGTTCCCAGATACGCAGTATTTT.

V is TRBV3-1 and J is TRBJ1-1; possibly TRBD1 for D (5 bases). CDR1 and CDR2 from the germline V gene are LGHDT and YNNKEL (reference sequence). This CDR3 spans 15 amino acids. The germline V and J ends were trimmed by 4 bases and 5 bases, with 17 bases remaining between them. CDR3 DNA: TGTGCCAGCAGCCGCAGTGTGGGGGTGCGTACTGAAGCTTTCTTT. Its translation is CASSRSVGVRTEAFF.

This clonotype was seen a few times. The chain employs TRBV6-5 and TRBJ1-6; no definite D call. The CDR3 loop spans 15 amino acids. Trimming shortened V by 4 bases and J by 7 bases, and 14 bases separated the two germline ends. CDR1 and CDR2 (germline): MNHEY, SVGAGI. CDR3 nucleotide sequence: TGTGCCAGCAGTTCCGGTTTGTTTGGCAATTCACCCCTCCACTTT. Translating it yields CASSSGLFGNSPLHF.

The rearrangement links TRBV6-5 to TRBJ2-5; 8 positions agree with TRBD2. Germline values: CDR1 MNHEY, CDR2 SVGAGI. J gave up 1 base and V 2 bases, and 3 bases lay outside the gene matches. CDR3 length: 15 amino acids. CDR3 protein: CASSYAGGTQETQYF. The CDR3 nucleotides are TGTGCCAGCAGTTACGCGGGGGGTACCCAAGAGACCCAGTACTTC.

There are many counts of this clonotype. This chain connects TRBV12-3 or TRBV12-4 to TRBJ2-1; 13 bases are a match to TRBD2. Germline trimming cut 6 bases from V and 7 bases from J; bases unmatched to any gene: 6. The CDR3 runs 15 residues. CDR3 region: CASSRLAGGRNEQFF. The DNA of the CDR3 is TGTGCCAGCAGCCGACTAGCGGGAGGAAGAAATGAGCAGTTCTTC.

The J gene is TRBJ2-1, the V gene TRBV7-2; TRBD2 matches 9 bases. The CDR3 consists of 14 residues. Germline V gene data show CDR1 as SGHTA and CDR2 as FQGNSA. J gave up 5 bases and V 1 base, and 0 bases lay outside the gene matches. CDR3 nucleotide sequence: TGTGCCAGCAGCTTAGGGACTAGCGACAATGAGCAGTTCTTC. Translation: CASSLGTSDNEQFF.

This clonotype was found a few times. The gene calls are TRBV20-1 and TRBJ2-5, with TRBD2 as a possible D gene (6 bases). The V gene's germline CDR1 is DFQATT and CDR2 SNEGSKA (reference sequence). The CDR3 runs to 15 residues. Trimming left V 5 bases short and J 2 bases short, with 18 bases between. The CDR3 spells CSAGHGGTPQETQYF. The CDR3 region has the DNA TGCAGTGCTGGCCACGGGGGAACCCCTCAAGAGACCCAGTACTTC.

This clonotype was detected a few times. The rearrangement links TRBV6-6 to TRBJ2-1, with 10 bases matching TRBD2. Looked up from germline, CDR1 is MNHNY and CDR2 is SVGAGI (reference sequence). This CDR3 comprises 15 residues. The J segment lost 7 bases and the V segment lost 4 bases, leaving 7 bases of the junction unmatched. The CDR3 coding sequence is TGTGCCAGCAGTTTCTTAGCGGGAGGAGAGAATGAGCAGTTCTTC. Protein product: CASSFLAGGENEQFF.

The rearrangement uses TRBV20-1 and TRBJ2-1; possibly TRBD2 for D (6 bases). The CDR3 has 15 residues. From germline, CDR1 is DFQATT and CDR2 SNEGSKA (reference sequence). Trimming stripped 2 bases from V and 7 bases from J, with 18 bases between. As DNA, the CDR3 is TGCAGTGCTAGACAAGCTAGCGCCTCTGGAAATGAGCAGTTCTTC. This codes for CSARQASASGNEQFF.

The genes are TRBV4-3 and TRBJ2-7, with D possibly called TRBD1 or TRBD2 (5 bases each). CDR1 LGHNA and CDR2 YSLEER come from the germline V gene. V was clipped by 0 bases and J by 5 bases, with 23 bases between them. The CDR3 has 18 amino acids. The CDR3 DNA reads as TGCGCCAGCAGCCAAGATAATCTAGGGGACCGACCCCCGGACGAGCAGTACTTC. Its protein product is CASSQDNLGDRPPDEQYF.

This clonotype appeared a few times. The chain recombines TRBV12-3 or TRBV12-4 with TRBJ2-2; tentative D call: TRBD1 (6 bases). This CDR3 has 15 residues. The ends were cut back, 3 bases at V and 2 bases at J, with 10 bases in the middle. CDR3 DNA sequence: TGTGCCAGCAGTTTGAGGACAGATAACACCGGGGAGCTGTTTTTT. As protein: CASSLRTDNTGELFF.

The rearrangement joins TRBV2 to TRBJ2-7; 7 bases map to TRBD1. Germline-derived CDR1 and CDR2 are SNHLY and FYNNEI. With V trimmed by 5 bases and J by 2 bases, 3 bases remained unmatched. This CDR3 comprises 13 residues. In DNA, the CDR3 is TGTGCCAGCAGTTCCGACAGGGCCTACGAGCAGTACTTC. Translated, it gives CASSSDRAYEQYF.

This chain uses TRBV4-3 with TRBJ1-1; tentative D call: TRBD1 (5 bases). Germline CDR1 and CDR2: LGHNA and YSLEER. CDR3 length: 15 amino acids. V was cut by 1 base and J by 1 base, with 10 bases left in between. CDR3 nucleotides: TGCGCCAGCAGCCAAGGAGGGGCGTCGAACACTGAAGCTTTCTTT. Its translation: CASSQGGASNTEAFF.

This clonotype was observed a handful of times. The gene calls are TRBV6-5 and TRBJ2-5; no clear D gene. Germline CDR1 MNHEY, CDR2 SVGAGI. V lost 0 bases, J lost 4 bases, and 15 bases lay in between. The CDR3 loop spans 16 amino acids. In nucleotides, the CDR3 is TGTGCCAGCAGTTACTCGAATGGCGAGTTTGCAGAGACCCAGTACTTC. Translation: CASSYSNGEFAETQYF.

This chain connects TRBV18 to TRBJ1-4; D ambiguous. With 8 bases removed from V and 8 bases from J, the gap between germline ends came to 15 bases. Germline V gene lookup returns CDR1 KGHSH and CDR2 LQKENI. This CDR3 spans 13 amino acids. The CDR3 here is CASRTGVGEKLFF. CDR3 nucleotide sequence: TGTGCCAGCCGTACCGGGGTCGGCGAAAAACTGTTTTTT.